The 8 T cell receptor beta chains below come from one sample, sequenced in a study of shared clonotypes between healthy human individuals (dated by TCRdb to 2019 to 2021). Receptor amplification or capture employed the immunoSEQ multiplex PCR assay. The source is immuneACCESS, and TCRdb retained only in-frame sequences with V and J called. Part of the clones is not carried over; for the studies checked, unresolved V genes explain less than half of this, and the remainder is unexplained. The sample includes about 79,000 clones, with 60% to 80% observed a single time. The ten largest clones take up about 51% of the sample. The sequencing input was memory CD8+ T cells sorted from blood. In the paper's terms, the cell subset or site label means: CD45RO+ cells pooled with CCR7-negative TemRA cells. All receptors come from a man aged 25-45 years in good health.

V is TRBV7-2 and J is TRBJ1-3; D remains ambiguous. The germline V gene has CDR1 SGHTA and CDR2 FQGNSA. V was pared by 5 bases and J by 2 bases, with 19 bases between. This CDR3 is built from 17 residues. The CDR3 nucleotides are TGTGCCAGCAGCCCATATCTTGGTTCGGTTCCTGGAAACACCATATATTTT. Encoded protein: CASSPYLGSVPGNTIYF. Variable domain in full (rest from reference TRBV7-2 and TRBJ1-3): GAGVSQSPSNKVTEKGKDVELRCDPISGHTALYWYRQSLGQGLEFLIYFQGNSAPDKSGLPSDRFSAERTGGSVSTLTIQRTQQEDSAVYLCASSPYLGSVPGNTIYFGEGSWLTVV.

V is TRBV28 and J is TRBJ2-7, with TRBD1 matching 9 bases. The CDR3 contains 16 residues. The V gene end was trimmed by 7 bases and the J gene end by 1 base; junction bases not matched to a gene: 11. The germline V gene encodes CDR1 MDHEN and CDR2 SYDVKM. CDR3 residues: CASTGTGLTYSYEQYF. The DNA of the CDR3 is TGTGCCAGCACCGGGACAGGGCTAACCTATTCCTACGAGCAGTACTTC.

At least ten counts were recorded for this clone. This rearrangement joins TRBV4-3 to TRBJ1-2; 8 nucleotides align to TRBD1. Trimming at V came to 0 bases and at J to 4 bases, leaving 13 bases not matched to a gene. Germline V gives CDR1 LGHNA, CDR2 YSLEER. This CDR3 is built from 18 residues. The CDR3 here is CASSQDRDRMMIRYGYTF. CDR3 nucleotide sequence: TGCGCCAGCAGCCAAGATCGGGACAGGATGATGATTCGCTATGGCTACACCTTC.

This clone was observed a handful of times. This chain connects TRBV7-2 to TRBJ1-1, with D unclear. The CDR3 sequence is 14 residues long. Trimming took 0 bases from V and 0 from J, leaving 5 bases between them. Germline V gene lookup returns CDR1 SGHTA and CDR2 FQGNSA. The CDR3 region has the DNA TGTGCCAGCAGCTTAGCGCATTTGAACACTGAAGCTTTCTTT. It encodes CASSLAHLNTEAFF.

CDR3 residues: CATRIVGTGSYEQYF. The CDR3 region has the DNA TGTGCCACCCGGATAGTTGGGACAGGTTCCTACGAGCAGTACTTC. The chain couples TRBV6-1 to TRBJ2-7; 8 bases are shared with TRBD1. The germline CDR1 and CDR2 sequences are MNHNS and SASEGT. The V segment lost 10 bases and the J segment 1 base; nucleotides outside the gene matches: 12. This CDR3 is 15 amino acids long.

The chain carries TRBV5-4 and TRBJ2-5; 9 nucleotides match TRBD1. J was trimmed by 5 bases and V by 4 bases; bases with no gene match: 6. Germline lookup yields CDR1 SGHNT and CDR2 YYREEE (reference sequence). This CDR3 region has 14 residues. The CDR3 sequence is CASSRPGTGETQYF. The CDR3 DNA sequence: TGTGCCAGCAGCCGCCCAGGGACAGGGGAGACCCAGTACTTC.

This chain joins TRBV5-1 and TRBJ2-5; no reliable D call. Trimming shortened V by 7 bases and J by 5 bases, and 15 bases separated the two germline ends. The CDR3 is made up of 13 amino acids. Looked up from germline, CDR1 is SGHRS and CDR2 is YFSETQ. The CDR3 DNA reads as TGCGCCAGCGCAAAACCGGGCATGGAGACCCAGTACTTC. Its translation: CASAKPGMETQYF.

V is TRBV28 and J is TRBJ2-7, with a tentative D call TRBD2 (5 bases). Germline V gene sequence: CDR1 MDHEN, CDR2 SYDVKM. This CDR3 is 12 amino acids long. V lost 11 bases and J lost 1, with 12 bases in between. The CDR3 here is CACTGDSYEQYF. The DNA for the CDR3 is TGTGCCTGCACCGGGGATTCCTACGAGCAGTACTTC.